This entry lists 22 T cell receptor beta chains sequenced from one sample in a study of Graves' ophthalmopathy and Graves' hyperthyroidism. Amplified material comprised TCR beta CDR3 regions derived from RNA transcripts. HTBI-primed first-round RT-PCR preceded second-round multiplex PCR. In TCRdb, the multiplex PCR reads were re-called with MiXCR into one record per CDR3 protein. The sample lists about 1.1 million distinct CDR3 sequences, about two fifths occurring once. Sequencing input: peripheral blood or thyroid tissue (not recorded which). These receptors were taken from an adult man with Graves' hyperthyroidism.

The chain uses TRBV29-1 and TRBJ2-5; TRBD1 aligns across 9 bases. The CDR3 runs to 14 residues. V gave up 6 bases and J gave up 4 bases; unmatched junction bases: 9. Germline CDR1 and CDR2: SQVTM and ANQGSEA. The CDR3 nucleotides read TGCAGCGTAGCCGGGACAGGGATGAGAGAGACCCAGTACTTC. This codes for CSVAGTGMRETQYF.

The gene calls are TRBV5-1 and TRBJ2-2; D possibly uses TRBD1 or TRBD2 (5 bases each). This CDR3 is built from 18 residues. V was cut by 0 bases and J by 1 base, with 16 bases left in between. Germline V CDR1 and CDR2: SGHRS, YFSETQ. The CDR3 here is CASSLAGPMGKNTGELFF. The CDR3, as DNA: TGCGCCAGCAGCTTGGCGGGACCAATGGGAAAGAACACCGGGGAGCTGTTTTTT. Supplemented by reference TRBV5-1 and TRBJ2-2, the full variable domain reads KAGVTQTPRYLIKTRGQQVTLSCSPISGHRSVSWYQQTPGQGLQFLFEYFSETQRNKGNFPGRFSGRQFSNSRSEMNVSTLELGDSALYLCASSLAGPMGKNTGELFFGEGSRLTVL.

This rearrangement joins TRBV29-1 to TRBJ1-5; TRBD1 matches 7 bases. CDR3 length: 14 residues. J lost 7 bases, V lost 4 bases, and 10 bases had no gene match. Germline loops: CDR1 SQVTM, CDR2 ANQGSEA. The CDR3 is CSVGETGRYQPQHF. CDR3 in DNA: TGCAGCGTTGGTGAGACAGGGCGTTACCAGCCCCAGCATTTT.

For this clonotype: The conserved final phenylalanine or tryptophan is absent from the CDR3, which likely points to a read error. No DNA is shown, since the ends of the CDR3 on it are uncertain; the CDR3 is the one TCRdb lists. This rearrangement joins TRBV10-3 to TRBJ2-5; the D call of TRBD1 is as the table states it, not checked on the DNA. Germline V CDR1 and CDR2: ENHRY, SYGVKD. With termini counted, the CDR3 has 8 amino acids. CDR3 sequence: CAIRGQGY.

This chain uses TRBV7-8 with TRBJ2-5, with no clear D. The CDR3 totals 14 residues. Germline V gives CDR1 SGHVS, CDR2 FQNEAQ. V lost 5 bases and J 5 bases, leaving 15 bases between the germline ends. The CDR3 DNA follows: TGTGCCAGCAGCCCACCTACTAAGACCGAGACCCAGTACTTC. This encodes CASSPPTKTETQYF.

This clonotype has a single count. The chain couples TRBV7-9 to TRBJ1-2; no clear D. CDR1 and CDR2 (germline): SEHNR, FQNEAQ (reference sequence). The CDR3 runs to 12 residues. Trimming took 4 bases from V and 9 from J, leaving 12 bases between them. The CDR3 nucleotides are TGTGCCAGCAGCTCCTTAGAGGTCCGCTACACCTTC. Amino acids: CASSSLEVRYTF.

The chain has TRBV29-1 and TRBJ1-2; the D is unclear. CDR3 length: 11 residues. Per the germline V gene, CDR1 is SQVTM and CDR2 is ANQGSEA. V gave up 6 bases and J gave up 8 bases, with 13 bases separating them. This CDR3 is CSVARQRGYTF. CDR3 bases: TGCAGCGTCGCCAGGCAACGGGGCTACACCTTC. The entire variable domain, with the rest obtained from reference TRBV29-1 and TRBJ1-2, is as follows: SAVISQKPSRDICQRGTSLTIQCQVDSQVTMMFWYRQQPGQSLTLIATANQGSEATYESGFVIDKFPISRPNLTFSTLTVSNMSPEDSSIYLCSVARQRGYTFGSGTRLTVV.

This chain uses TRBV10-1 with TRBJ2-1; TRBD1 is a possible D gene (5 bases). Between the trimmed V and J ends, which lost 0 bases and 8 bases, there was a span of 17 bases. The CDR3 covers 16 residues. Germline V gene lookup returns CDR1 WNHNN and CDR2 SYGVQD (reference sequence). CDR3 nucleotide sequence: TGCGCCAGCAGTGAGTCGGCCTCCTCTTGGGGCGATGAGCAGTTCTTC. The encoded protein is CASSESASSWGDEQFF.

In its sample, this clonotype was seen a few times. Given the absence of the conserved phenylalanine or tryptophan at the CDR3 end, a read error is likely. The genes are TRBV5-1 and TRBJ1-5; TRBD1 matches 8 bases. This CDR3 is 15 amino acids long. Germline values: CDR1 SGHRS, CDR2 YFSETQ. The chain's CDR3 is CASSWGQGAHQPQHL. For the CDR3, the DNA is TGTGCCAGCAGCTGGGGGCAGGGGGCTCATCAGCCCCAGCATCTT.

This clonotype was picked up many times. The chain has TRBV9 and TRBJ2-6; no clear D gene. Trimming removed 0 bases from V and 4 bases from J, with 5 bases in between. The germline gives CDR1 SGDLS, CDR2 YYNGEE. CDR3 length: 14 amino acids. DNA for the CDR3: TGTGCCAGCAGCGTAGACACCGGGGCCAACGTCCTGACTTTC. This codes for CASSVDTGANVLTF. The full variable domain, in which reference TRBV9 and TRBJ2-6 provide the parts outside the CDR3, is DSGVTQTPKHLITATGQRVTLRCSPRSGDLSVYWYQQSLDQGLQFLIQYYNGEERAKGNILERFSAQQFPDLHSELNLSSLELGDSALYFCASSVDTGANVLTFGAGSRLTVL.

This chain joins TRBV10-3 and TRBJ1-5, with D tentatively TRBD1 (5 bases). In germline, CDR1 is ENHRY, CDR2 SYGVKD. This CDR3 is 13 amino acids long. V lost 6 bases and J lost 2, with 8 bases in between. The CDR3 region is CAIRGVGNQPQHF. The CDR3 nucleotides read TGTGCCATCAGGGGGGTCGGCAATCAGCCCCAGCATTTT.

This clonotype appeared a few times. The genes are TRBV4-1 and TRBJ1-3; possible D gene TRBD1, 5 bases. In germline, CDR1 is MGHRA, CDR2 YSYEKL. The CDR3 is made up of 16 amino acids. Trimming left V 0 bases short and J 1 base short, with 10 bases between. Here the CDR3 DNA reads TGCGCCAGCAGCCAAGAATGGGCAGGGTCTGGAAACACCATATATTTT. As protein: CASSQEWAGSGNTIYF.

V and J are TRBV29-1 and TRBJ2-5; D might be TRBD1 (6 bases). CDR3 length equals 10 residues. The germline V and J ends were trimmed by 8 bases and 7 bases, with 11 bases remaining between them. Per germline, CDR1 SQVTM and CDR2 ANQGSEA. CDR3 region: CSCLGATQYF. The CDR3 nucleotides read TGCAGCTGTTTGGGGGCGACCCAGTACTTC. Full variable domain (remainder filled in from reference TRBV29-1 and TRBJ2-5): SAVISQKPSRDICQRGTSLTIQCQVDSQVTMMFWYRQQPGQSLTLIATANQGSEATYESGFVIDKFPISRPNLTFSTLTVSNMSPEDSSIYLCSCLGATQYFGPGTRLLVL.

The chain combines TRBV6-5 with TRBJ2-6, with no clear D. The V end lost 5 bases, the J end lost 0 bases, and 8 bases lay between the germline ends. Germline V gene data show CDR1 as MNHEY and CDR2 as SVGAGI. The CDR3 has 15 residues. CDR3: CASSTASSGANVLTF. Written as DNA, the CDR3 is TGTGCCAGCAGTACCGCGAGCTCTGGGGCCAACGTCCTGACTTTC.

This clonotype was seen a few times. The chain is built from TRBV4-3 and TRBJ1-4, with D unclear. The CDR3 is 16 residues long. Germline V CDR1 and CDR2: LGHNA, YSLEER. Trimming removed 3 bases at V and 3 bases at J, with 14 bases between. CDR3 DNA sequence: TGCGCCAGCAGCCACCCCCGCCCGGGCGCTAATGAAAAACTGTTTTTT. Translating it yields CASSHPRPGANEKLFF.

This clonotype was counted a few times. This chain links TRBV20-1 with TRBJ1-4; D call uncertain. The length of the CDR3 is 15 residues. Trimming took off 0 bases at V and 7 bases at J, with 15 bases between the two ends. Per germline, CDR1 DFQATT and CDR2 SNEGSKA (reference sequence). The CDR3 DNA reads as TGCAGTGCTAGAGATAGCGGAGCGTTCGGTGAAAAACTGTTTTTT. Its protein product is CSARDSGAFGEKLFF.

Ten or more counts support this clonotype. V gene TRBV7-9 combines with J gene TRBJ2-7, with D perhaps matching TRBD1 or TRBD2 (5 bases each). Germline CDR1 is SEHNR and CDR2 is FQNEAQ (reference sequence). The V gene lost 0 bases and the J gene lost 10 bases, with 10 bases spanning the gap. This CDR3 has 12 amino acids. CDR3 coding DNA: TGTGCCAGCAGCTTAGCGTTGAGGGGACAGTACTTC. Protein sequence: CASSLALRGQYF. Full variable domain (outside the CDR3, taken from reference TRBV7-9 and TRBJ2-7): DTGVSQNPRHKITKRGQNVTFRCDPISEHNRLYWYRQTLGQGPEFLTYFQNEAQLEKSRLLSDRFSAERPKGSFSTLEIQRTEQGDSAMYLCASSLALRGQYFGPGTRLTVT.

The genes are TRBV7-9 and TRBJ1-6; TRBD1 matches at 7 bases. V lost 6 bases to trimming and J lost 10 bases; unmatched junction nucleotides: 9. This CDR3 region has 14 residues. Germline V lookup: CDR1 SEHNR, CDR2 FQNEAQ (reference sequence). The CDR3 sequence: CASSLSRQGSPLHF. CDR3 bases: TGTGCCAGCAGTTTATCCCGACAGGGCTCACCCCTCCACTTT.

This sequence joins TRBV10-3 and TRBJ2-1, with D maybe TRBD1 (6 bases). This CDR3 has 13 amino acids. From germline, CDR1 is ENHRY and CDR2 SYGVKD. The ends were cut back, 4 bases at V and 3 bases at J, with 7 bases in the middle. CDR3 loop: CAISGDNYNEQFF. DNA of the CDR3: TGTGCCATCAGTGGGGACAACTACAATGAGCAGTTCTTC.

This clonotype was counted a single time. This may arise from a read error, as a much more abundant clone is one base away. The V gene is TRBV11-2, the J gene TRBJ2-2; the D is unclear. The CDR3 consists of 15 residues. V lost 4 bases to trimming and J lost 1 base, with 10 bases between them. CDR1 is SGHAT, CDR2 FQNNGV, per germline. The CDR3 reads CASSSALGNTGELFF. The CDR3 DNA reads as TGTGCCAGCAGCTCTGCCCTGGGGAACACCGGGGAGCTGTTTTTT.

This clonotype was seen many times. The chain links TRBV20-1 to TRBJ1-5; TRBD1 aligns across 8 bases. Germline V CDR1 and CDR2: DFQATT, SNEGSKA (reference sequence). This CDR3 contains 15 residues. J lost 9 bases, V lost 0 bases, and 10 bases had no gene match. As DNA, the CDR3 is TGCAGTGCTAGAGATCCCGGGACAGGCCTTTTGCCCCAGCATTTT. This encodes CSARDPGTGLLPQHF.

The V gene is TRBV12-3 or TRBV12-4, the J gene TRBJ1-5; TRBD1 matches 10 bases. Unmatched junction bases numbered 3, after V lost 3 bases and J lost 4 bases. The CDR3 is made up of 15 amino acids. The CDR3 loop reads CASSLTGGLNQPQHF. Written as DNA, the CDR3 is TGTGCCAGCAGTTTGACAGGGGGCCTTAATCAGCCCCAGCATTTT.